These T cell receptor beta chains were read from a single sample in a study of shared clonotypes between healthy human individuals. Using immunoSEQ multiplex PCR, the repertoire was profiled, and TCRdb retains in-frame clones only, with some absent. The sample contains more than 2,000,000 clones, approximately 95% of which appear only once. Sequenced: naive CD4+ T cells from PBMCs. All receptors come from a man between 18 and 35 years old in good health. Some clones in this sample may be carry-over from other donors' samples. The CDR3 runs from the conserved cysteine through the conserved F or W. D genes are given only for firm matches. Some rows have no size entry. The others give once, few or many, or a class for an expanded clone.

clone size,J gene,V gene,D gene,CDR3 protein,CDR3 DNA
.,TRBJ2-7,TRBV28,.,CASRLKAPSYEQYF,TGTGCCAGCAGGCTCAAGGCACCCTCCTACGAGCAGTACTTC
.,TRBJ1-5,TRBV6-1,.,CASMEGSNQPQHF,TGTGCCAGCATGGAGGGAAGCAATCAGCCCCAGCATTTT
.,TRBJ2-5,TRBV7-2,.,CASSLRGIRGETQYF,TGTGCCAGCAGCTTACGGGGGATTCGAGGAGAGACCCAGTACTTC
.,TRBJ2-1,TRBV18,.,CASSPPFFYNEQFF,TGTGCCAGCTCACCACCGTTTTTTTACAATGAGCAGTTCTTC
.,TRBJ2-3,TRBV5-1,TRBD2,CASSLGSGGSTDTQYF,TGCGCCAGCAGCTTGGGTAGCGGGGGGAGCACAGATACGCAGTATTTT
once,TRBJ2-2,TRBV10-3,.,CAISEVLAGGELFF,TGTGCCATCAGTGAAGTGTTAGCTGGCGGGGAGCTGTTTTTT
.,TRBJ2-5,TRBV29-1,.,CSVDGAGRETQYF,TGCAGCGTTGACGGGGCAGGGAGAGAGACCCAGTACTTC
.,TRBJ2-3,TRBV28,.,CASSPVGRGLDTQYF,TGTGCCAGCAGCCCCGTAGGGCGGGGATTAGATACGCAGTATTTT
.,TRBJ2-7,TRBV7-2,.,CASASGADNQYEQYF,TGTGCCAGCGCCTCTGGGGCGGACAATCAGTACGAGCAGTACTTC
.,TRBJ2-7,TRBV2,TRBD1,CASSVRQGAYEQYF,TGTGCCAGCAGTGTACGACAGGGGGCCTACGAGCAGTACTTC
.,TRBJ2-7,TRBV14,.,CASSQGSYEQYF,TGTGCCAGCAGCCAAGGAAGCTACGAGCAGTACTTC
.,TRBJ1-2,TRBV7-9,.,CASSLDSPGLRTQLYGYTF,TGTGCCAGCAGCTTAGACTCGCCCGGGTTGCGGACACAACTCTATGGCTACACCTTC
.,TRBJ1-1,TRBV2,.,CASRVGQSTEAFF,TGTGCCAGCAGGGTCGGACAGTCCACTGAAGCTTTCTTT
.,TRBJ1-3,TRBV19,.,CASSPLGGFGNTIYF,TGTGCCAGTAGCCCACTCGGGGGATTCGGAAACACCATATATTTT
.,TRBJ2-7,TRBV6-1,.,CASSEAAGVYF,TGTGCCAGCAGTGAAGCGGCGGGTGTGTACTTC
.,TRBJ2-3,TRBV7-3,TRBD2,CASSRSLAGASDTQYF,TGTGCCAGCAGCCGCTCACTAGCGGGAGCCTCAGATACGCAGTATTTT
.,TRBJ1-2,TRBV28,TRBD1,CASDGRGFNYGYTF,TGTGCCAGCGACGGCAGGGGGTTTAACTATGGCTACACCTTC
.,TRBJ2-7,TRBV6-6,TRBD2,CASSYGPPGLGEQYF,TGTGCCAGCAGTTATGGACCACCGGGACTAGGCGAGCAGTACTTC
once,TRBJ1-1,TRBV11-2,.,CASSLSSTVNTEAFF,TGTGCCAGCAGCCTCTCCTCGACGGTGAACACTGAAGCTTTCTTT
.,TRBJ2-1,TRBV6-4,TRBD2,CASSDSSGRSSYNEQFF,TGTGCCAGCAGTGACTCTTCCGGGAGGAGCTCCTACAATGAGCAGTTCTTC
once,TRBJ1-5,TRBV5-4,.,CASSTSEGGRGGQPQHF,TGTGCCAGCAGCACCTCGGAGGGGGGCCGAGGGGGTCAGCCCCAGCATTTT
.,TRBJ2-5,TRBV5-4,.,CASSLGRDPSDTQYF,TGTGCCAGCAGCTTGGGGCGGGACCCCTCGGATACCCAGTACTTC
.,TRBJ2-2,TRBV5-1,TRBD2,CASSFMGLAGGLTGELFF,TGCGCCAGCAGCTTCATGGGACTAGCGGGAGGACTCACCGGGGAGCTGTTTTTT
.,TRBJ1-3,TRBV7-9,.,CASSSRGSGNTIYF,TGTGCCAGCAGCTCCCGGGGCTCTGGAAACACCATATATTTT
.,TRBJ2-3,TRBV29-1,TRBD1,CSAQGGTDTQYF,TGCAGCGCCCAGGGGGGCACAGATACGCAGTATTTT
.,TRBJ1-1,TRBV5-1,.,CASSWQGTDTEAFF,TGCGCCAGCAGCTGGCAGGGGACCGACACTGAAGCTTTCTTT
.,TRBJ2-7,TRBV9,TRBD1,CASSVVKYDGTGYHEQYF,TGTGCCAGCAGCGTAGTTAAGTATGATGGGACAGGGTACCACGAGCAGTACTTC
.,TRBJ2-7,TRBV10-2,.,CASTLTTASSYEQYF,TGCGCCAGCACCCTGACAACAGCCAGCTCCTACGAGCAGTACTTC